The clone carrying this T cell receptor (beta chain) was picked up one time. The antigen is not known. This entry is derived from a study of T cell repertoires in cytomegalovirus infection. Study context: It was the public TCR beta signatures that indicated both CMV infection and matching HLA type.

V shed 4 bases and J shed 0 bases, with 13 bases lying between them. In germline, CDR1 is MNHEY, CDR2 SMNVEV (reference sequence). The CDR3 has 15 residues. TCRdb passed the reads through MiXCR, listing each CDR3 protein once. Among roughly 720,000 distinct CDR3 sequences, roughly 36% were seen once, and the ten largest hold 2.5% to 3.5%. General study results and limits: Frequencies of public TCR beta families were cumulated, and this identified carriers of CMV plus the relevant HLA. The study found HLA-C-restricted CMV-specific TCR beta clonotypes dominating the ex vivo response.

The chain links TRBV27 to TRBJ2-7; D may be TRBD1 (6 bases). This sequence originates from a human donor in good health (CMV status not recorded). Some clones in this sample may be carry-over from other donors' samples. The material sequenced was PBMCs. The CDR3 loop reads CASSSLGDTSYEQYF. For the CDR3, the DNA is TGTGCCAGCAGTTCCCTCGGGGACACCTCCTACGAGCAGTACTTC.